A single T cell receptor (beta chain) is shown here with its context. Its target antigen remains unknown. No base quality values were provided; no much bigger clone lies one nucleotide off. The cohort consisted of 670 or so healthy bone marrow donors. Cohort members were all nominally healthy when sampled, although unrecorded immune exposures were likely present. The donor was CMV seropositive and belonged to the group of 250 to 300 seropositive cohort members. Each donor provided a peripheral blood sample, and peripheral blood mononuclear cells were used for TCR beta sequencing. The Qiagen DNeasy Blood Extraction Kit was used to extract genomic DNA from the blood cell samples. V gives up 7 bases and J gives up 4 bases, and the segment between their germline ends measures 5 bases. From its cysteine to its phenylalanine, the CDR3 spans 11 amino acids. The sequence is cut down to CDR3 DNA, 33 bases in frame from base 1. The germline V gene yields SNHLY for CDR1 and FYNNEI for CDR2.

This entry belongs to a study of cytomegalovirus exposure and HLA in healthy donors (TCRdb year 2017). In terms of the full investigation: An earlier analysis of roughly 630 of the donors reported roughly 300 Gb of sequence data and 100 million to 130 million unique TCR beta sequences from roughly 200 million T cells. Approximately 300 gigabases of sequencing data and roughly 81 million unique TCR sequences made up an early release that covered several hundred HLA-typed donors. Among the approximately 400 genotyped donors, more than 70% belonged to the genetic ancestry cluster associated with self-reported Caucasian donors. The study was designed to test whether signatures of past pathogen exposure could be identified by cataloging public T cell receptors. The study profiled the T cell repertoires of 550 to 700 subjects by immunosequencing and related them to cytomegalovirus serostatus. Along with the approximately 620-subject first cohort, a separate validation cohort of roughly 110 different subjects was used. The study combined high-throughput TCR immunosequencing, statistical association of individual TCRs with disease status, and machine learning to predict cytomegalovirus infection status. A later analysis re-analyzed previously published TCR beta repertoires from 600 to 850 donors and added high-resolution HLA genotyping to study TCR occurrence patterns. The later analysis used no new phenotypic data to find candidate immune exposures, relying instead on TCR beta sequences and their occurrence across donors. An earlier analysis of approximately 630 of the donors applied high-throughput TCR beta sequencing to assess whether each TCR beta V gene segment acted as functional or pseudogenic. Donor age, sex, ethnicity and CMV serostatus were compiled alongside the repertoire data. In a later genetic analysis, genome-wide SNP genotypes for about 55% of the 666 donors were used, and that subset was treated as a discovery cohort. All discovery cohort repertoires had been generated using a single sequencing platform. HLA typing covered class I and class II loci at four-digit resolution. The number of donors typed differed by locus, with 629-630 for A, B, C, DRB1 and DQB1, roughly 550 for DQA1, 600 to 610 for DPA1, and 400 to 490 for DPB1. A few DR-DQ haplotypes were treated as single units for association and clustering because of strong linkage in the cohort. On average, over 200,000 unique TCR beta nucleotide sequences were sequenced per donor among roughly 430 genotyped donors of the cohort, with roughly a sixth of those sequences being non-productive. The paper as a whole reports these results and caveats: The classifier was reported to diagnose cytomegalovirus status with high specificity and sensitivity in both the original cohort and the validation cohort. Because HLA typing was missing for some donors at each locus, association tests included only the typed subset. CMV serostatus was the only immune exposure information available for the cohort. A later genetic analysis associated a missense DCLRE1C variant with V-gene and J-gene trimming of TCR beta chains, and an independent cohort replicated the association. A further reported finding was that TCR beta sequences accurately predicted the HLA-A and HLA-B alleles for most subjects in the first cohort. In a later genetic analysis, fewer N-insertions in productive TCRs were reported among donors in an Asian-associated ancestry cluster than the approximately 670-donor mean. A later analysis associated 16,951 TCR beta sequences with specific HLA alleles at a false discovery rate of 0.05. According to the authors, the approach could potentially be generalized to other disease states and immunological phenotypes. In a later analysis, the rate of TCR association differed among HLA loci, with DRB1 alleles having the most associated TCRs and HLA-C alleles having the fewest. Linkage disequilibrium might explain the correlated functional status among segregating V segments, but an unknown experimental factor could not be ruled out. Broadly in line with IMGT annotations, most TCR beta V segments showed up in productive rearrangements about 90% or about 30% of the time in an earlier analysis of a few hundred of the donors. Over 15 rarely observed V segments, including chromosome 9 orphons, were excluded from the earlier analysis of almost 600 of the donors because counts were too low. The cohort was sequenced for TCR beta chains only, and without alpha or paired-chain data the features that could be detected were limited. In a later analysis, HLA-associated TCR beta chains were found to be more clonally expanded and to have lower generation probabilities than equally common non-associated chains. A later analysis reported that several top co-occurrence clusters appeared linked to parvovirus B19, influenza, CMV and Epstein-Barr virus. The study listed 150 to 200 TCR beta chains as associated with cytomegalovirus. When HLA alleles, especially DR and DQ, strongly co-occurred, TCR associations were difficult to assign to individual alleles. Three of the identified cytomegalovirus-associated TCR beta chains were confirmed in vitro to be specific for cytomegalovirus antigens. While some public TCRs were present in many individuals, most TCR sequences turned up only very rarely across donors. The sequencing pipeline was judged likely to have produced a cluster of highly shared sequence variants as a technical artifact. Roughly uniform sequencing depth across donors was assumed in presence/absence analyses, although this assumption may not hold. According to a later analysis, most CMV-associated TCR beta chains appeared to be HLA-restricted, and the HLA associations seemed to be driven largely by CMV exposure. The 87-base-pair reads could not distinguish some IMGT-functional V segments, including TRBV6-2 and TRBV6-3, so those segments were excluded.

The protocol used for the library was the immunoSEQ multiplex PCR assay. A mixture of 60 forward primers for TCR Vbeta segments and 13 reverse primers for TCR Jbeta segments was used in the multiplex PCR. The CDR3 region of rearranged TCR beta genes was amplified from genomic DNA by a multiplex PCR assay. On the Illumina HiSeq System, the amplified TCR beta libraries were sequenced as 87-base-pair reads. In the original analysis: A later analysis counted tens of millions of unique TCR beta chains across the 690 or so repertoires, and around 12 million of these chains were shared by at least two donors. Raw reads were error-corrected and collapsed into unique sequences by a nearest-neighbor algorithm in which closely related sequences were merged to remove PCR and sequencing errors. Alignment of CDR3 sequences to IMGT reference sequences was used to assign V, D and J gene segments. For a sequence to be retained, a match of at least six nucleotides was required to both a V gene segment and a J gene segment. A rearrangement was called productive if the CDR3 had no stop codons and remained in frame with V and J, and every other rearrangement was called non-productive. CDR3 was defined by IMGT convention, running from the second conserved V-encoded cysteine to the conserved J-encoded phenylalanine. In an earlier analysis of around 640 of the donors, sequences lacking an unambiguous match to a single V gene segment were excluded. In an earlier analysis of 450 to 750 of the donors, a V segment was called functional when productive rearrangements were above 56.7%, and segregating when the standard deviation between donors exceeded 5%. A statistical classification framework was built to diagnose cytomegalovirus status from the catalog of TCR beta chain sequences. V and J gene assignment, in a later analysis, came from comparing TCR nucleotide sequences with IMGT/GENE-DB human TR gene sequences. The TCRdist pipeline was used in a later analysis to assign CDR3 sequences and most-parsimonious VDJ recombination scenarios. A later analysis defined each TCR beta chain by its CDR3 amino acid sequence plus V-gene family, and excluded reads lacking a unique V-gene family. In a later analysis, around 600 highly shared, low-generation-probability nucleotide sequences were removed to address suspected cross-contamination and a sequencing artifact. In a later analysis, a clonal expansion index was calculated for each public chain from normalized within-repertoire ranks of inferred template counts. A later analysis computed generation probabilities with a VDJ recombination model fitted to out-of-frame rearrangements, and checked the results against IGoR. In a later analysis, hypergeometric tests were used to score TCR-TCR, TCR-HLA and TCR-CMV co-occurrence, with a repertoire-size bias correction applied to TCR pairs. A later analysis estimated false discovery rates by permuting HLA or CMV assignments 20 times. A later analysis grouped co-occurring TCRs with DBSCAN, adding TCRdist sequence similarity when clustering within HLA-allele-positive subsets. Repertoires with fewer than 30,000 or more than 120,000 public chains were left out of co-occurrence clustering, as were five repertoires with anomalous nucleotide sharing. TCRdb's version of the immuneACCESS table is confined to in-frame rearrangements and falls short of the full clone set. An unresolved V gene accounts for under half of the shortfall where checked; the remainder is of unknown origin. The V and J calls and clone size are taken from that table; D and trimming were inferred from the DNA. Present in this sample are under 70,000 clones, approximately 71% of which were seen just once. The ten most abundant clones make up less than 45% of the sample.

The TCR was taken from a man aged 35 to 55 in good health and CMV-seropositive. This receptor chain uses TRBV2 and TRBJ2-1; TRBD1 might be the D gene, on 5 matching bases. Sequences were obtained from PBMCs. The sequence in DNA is TGTGCCAGCAAGGGGTACAATGAGCAGTTCTTC. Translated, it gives CASKGYNEQFF.